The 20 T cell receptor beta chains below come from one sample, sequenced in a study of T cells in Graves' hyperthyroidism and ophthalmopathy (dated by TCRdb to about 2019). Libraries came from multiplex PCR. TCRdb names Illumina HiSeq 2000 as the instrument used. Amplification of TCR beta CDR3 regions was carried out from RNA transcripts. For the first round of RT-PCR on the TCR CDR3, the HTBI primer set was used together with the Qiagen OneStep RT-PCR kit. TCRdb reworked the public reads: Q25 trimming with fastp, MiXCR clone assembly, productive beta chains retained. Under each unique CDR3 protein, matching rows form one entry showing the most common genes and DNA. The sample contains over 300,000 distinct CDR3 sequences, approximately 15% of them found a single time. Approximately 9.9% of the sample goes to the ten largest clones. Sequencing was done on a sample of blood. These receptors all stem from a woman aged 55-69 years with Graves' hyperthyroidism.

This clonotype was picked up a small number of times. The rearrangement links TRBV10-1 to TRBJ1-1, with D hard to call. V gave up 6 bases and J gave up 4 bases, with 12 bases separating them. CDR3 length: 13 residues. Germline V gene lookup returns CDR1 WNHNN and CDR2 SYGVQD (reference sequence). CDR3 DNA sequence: TGCGCCAGCAGCAGAGGGATTGGCACTGAAGCTTTCTTT. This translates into CASSRGIGTEAFF.

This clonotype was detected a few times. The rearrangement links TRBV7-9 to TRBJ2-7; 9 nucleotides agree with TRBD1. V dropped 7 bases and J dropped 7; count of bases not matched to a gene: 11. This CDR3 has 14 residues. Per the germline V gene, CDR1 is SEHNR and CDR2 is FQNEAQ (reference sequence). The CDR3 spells CASTSWDRVGEQYF. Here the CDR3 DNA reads TGTGCCAGCACCTCGTGGGACAGGGTGGGAGAGCAGTACTTC.

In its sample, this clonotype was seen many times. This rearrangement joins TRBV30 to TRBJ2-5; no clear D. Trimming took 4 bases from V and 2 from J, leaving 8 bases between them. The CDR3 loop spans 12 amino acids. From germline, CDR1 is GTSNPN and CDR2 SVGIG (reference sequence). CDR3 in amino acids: CAWNAGQETQYF. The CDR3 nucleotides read TGTGCCTGGAATGCCGGACAAGAGACCCAGTACTTC.

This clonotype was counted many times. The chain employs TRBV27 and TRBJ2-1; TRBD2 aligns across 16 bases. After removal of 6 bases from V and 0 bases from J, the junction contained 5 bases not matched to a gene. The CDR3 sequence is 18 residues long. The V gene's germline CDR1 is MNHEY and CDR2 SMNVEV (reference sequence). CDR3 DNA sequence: TGTGCCAGCAGGGGACTAGCGGGAGGGATCCGCTCCTACAATGAGCAGTTCTTC. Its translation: CASRGLAGGIRSYNEQFF.

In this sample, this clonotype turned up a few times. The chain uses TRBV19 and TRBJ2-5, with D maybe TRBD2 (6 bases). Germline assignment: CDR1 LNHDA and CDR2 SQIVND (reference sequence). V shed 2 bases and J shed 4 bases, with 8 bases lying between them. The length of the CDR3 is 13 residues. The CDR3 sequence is CASSIWGGETQYF. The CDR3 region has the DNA TGTGCCAGTAGTATATGGGGAGGAGAGACCCAGTACTTC.

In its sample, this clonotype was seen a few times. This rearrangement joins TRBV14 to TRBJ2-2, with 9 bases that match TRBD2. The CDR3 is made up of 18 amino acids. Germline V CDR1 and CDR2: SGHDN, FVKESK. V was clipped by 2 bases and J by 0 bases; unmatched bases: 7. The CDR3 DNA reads TGTGCCAGCAGCCAATTTGCGGGACTAGCTGCGAACACCGGGGAGCTGTTTTTT. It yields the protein CASSQFAGLAANTGELFF.

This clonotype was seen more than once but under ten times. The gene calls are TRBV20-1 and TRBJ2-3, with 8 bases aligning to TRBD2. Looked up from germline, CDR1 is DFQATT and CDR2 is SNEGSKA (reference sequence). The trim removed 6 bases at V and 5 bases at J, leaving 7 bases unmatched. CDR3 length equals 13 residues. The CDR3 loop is CSARAGARDTQYF. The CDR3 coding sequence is TGCAGTGCCCGAGCGGGAGCGAGAGATACGCAGTATTTT.

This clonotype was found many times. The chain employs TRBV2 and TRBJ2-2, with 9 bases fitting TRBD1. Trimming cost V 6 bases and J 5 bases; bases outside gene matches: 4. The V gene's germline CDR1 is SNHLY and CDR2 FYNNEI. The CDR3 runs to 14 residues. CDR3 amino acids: CASRRDRATGELFF. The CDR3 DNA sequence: TGTGCCAGCAGGAGGGACAGGGCAACCGGGGAGCTGTTTTTT. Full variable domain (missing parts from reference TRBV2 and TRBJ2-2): EPEVTQTPSHQVTQMGQEVILRCVPISNHLYFYWYRQILGQKVEFLVSFYNNEISEKSEIFDDQFSVERPDGSNFTLKIRSTKLEDSAMYFCASRRDRATGELFFGEGSRLTVL.

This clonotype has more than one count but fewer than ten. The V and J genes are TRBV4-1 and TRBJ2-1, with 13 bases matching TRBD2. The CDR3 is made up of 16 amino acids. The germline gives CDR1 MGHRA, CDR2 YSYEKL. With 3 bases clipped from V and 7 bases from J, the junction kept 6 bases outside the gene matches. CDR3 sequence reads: CASSQTGTSGANEQFF. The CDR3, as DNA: TGCGCCAGCAGCCAGACCGGGACTAGCGGGGCGAATGAGCAGTTCTTC.

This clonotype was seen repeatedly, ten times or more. CDR3 coding DNA: TGTGCCAGCTCACCAACGTACAACACCGGGGAGCTGTTTTTT. This codes for CASSPTYNTGELFF. This sequence joins TRBV18 and TRBJ2-2; D gene ambiguous. V was shortened by 2 bases and J by 2 bases, with 6 bases between the two germline ends. Germline loops: CDR1 KGHSH, CDR2 LQKENI. CDR3 size: 14 residues.

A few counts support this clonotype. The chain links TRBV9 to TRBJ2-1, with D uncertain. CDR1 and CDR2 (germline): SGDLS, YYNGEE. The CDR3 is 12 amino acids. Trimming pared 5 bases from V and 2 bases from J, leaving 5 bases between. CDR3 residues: CASSAPYNEQFF. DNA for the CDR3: TGTGCCAGCAGTGCCCCCTACAATGAGCAGTTCTTC.

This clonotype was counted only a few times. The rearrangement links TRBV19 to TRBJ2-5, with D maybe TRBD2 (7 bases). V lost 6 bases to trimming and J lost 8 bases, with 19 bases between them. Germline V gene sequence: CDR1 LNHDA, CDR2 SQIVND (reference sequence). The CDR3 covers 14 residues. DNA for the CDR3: TGTGCCAGTAGGCCCCACTTAGGGGGGGTAACCCAGTACTTC. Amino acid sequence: CASRPHLGGVTQYF.

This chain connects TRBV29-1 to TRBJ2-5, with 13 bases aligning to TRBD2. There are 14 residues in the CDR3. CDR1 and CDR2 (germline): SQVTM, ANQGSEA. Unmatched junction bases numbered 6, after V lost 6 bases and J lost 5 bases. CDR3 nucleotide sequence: TGCAGCGTCCTCGGACTAGCGGGAGTGGAGACCCAGTACTTC. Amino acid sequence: CSVLGLAGVETQYF.

This chain's CDR3 is CASGGGPDTQYF. The CDR3 DNA sequence: TGTGCCAGCGGGGGGGGGCCAGATACGCAGTATTTT. V is TRBV4-2 and J is TRBJ2-3; perhaps TRBD2 as D (7 bases). The length of the CDR3 is 12 residues. Germline V CDR1 and CDR2: LGHNA, YNFKEQ. The germline V and J ends were trimmed by 8 bases and 4 bases, with 10 bases remaining between them.

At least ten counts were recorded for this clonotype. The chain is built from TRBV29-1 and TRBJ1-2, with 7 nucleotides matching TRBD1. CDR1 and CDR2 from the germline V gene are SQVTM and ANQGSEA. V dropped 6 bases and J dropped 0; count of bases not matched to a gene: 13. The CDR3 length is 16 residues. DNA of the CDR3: TGCAGCGTCGGAGGGGGCAGGGAGGAGGCTAACTATGGCTACACCTTC. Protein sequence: CSVGGGREEANYGYTF.

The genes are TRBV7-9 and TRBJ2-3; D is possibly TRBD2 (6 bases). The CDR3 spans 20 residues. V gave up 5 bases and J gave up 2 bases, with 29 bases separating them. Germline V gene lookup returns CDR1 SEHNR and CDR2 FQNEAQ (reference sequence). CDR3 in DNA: TGTGCCAGCAGCCTCCTGGCGGGTCAGCCGGGACTGGATCCCACAGATACGCAGTATTTT. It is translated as CASSLLAGQPGLDPTDTQYF.

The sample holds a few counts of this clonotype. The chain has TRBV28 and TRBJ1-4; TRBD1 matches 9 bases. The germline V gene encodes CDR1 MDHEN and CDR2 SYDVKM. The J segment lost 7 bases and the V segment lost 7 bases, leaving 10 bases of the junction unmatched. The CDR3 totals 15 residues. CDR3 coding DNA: TGTGCCAGCAACCTCGGGGGACAGGGAGGTGAAAAACTGTTTTTT. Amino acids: CASNLGGQGGEKLFF.

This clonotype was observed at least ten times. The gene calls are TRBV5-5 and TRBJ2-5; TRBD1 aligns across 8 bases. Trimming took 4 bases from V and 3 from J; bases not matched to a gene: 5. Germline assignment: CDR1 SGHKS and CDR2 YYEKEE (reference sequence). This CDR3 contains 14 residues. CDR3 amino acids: CASSQDRVEETQYF. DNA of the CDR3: TGTGCCAGCAGCCAGGACAGGGTTGAAGAGACCCAGTACTTC.

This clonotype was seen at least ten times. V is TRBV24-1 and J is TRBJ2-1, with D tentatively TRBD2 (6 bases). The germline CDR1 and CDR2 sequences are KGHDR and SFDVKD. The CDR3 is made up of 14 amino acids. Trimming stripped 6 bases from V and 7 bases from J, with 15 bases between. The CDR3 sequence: CATSSVPGVNEQFF. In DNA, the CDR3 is TGTGCCACCAGTTCCGTCCCGGGAGTAAATGAGCAGTTCTTC.

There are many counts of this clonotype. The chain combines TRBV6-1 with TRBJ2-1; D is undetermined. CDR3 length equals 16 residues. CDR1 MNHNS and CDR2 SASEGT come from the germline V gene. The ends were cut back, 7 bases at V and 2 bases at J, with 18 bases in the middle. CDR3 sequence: CASTKDPLVPYNEQFF. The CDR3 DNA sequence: TGTGCCAGCACCAAGGACCCATTAGTCCCCTACAATGAGCAGTTCTTC.